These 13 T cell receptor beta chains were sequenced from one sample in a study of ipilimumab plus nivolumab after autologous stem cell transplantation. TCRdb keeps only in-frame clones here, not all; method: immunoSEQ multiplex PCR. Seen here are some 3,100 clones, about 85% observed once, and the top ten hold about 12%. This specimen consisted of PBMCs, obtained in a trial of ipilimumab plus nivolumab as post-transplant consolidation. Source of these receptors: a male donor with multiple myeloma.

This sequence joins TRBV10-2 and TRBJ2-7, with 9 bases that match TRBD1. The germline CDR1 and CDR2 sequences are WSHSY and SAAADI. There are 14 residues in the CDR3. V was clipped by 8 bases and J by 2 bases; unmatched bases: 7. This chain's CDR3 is CASRDRVIAYEQYF. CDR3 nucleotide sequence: TGCGCCAGCCGGGACAGGGTAATAGCCTACGAGCAGTACTTC.

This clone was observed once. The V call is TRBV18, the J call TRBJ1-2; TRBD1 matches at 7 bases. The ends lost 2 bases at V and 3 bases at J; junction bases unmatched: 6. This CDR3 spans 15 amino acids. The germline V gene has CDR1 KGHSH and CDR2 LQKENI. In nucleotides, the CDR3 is TGTGCCAGCTCACCAGCGAGGGGGCGCGACTATGGCTACACCTTC. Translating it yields CASSPARGRDYGYTF.

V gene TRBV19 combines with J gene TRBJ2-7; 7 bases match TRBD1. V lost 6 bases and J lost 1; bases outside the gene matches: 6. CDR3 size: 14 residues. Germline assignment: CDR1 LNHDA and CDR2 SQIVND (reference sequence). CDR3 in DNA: TGTGCCAGTAGGTCCCAGACAGGGTCCTACGAGCAGTACTTC. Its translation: CASRSQTGSYEQYF. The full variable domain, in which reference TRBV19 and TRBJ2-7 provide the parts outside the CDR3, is DGGITQSPKYLFRKEGQNVTLSCEQNLNHDAMYWYRQDPGQGLRLIYYSQIVNDFQKGDIAEGYSVSREKKESFPLTVTSAQKNPTAFYLCASRSQTGSYEQYFGPGTRLTVT.

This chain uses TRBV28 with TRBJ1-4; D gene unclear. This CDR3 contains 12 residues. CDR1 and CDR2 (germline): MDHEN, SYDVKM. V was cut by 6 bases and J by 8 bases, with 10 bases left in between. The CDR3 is CASSSPTEKLFF. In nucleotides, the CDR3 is TGTGCCAGCAGCTCCCCTACAGAAAAACTGTTTTTT.

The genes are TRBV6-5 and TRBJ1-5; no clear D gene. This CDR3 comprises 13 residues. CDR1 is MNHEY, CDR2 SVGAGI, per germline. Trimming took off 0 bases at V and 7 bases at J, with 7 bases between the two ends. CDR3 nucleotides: TGTGCCAGCAGTTACTCGAGAGGACAGCCCCAGCATTTT. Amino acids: CASSYSRGQPQHF.

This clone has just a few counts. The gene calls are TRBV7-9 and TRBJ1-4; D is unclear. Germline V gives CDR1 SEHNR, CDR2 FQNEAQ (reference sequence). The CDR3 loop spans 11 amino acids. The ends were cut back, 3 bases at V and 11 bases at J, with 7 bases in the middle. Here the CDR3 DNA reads TGTGCCAGCAGCTTGGAGAGGAAACTGTTTTTT. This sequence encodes CASSLERKLFF.

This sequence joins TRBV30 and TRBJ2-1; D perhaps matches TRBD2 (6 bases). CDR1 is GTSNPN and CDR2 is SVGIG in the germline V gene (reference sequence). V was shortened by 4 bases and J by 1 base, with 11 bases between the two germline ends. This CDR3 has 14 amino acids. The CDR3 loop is CAWKAGRSYNEQFF. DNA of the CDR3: TGTGCCTGGAAGGCAGGGAGGTCCTACAATGAGCAGTTCTTC.

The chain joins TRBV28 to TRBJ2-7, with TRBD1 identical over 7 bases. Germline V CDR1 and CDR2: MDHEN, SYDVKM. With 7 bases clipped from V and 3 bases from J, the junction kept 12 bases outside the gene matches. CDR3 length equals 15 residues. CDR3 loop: CASKTDTGQRYEQYF. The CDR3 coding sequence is TGTGCCAGCAAAACCGACACGGGACAGCGCTACGAGCAGTACTTC.

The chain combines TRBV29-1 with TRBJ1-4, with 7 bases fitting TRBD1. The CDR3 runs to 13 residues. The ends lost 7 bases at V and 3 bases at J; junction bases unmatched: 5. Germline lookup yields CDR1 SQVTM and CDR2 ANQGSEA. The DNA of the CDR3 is TGCAGCGGACAGGGAGGAGCTAATGAAAAACTGTTTTTT. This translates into CSGQGGANEKLFF.

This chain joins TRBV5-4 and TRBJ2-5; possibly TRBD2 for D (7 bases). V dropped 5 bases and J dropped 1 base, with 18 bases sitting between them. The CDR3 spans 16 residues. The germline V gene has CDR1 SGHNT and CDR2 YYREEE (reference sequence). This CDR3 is CASRFGAGATQETQYF. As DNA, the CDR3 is TGTGCCAGCAGATTTGGCGCGGGGGCGACCCAAGAGACCCAGTACTTC.

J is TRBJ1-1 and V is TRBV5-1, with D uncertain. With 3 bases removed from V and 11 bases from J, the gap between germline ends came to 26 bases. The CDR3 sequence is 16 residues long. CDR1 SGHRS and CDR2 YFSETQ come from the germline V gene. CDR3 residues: CASSWQVANGVLGAFF. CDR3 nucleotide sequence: TGCGCCAGCAGCTGGCAGGTTGCAAACGGGGTTTTAGGCGCTTTCTTT.

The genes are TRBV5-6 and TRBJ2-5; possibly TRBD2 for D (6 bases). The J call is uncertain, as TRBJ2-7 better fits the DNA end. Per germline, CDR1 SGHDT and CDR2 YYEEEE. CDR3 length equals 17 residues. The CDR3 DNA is TGTGCCAGCAGCTTGGGATACGGGGCGACGGGGGCCTACGAGCAGTACTTC. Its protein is CASSLGYGATGAYEQYF.

The CDR3 sequence is CASSFGTGGIGYTF. CDR3 DNA: TGTGCCAGCAGTTTCGGGACAGGGGGGATTGGCTACACCTTC. The V gene is TRBV27, the J gene TRBJ1-2; TRBD1 aligns across 11 bases. With 3 bases clipped from V and 7 bases from J, the junction kept 4 bases outside the gene matches. The CDR3 length is 14 residues. Germline CDR1 MNHEY, CDR2 SMNVEV (reference sequence).